The 18 T cell receptor beta chains reported below all come from one sample, sequenced in a study of cytomegalovirus exposure and HLA in healthy donors (dated by TCRdb to the late 2010s). The method behind the library was the immunoSEQ multiplex PCR assay. The immuneACCESS repertoire file appears here via TCRdb, limited to in-frame rearrangements. These files lack a portion of the clones; in checked studies, under half of the deficit traces to unresolved V genes, and the cause of the others is not known. The table for this sample lists roughly 120,000 clones; more than 70% of them were counted only once. The leading ten clones occupy around 5.1% of the sample. The material sequenced was PBMCs. The source of these receptors is a man aged 18 to 35 in good health and CMV-seronegative.

The V gene is TRBV7-2, the J gene TRBJ2-3; possible D gene TRBD2, 6 bases. Germline V lookup: CDR1 SGHTA, CDR2 FQGNSA. This CDR3 has 14 residues. Trimming left V 5 bases short and J 0 bases short, with 9 bases between. The CDR3 spells CASSLGTSTDTQYF. In nucleotides, the CDR3 is TGTGCCAGCAGCCTCGGGACTAGCACAGATACGCAGTATTTT.

The gene calls are TRBV23-1 and TRBJ2-7; TRBD2 is a possible D gene (6 bases). TRBV23-1 carries the ORF label, with uncertain function. The CDR3 is made up of 20 amino acids. V dropped 1 base and J dropped 2 bases, with 27 bases sitting between them. Here the CDR3 reads CASSQYTRGSRILRPYEQYF. In DNA, the CDR3 is TGCGCCAGCAGTCAATATACACGGGGGAGCCGTATCCTCCGTCCCTACGAGCAGTACTTC.

This sequence joins TRBV5-1 and TRBJ1-3, with 10 positions matching TRBD1. Losses at the gene ends were 3 bases for V and 4 bases for J; bases not matched to a gene: 7. The CDR3 sequence is 16 residues long. Germline V gene lookup returns CDR1 SGHRS and CDR2 YFSETQ. This CDR3 reads CASSSDRGPAGNTIYF. The CDR3 coding sequence is TGCGCCAGCAGCTCAGACAGGGGGCCGGCAGGAAACACCATATATTTT.

This sequence joins TRBV7-9 and TRBJ2-3, with TRBD1 matching over 8 bases. CDR1 SEHNR and CDR2 FQNEAQ come from the germline V gene (reference sequence). The CDR3 covers 15 residues. Trimming at V came to 5 bases and at J to 0 bases, leaving 4 bases not matched to a gene. The CDR3 sequence: CASSIGQGSTDTQYF. In nucleotides, the CDR3 is TGTGCCAGCAGCATCGGACAGGGAAGCACAGATACGCAGTATTTT.

V is TRBV10-3 and J is TRBJ2-3, with unresolved D. CDR3 length: 11 residues. The germline V gene encodes CDR1 ENHRY and CDR2 SYGVKD. V lost 4 bases and J 6 bases, leaving 5 bases between the germline ends. The CDR3 DNA sequence: TGTGCCATCAGTGCGGTGGATACGCAGTATTTT. Protein product: CAISAVDTQYF.

The chain uses TRBV11-1 and TRBJ2-7; 9 positions agree with TRBD1. Looked up from germline, CDR1 is SGHAT and CDR2 is FQDESV (reference sequence). V lost 1 base to trimming and J lost 4 bases; unmatched junction nucleotides: 11. CDR3 length: 17 residues. Written as DNA, the CDR3 is TGTGCCAGCAGCTTAGGGTCGACAGGGGGAAAAGTATACGAGCAGTACTTC. Translation gives CASSLGSTGGKVYEQYF. The variable domain in full, completed from reference TRBV11-1 and TRBJ2-7, reads EAEVAQSPRYKITEKSQAVAFWCDPISGHATLYWYRQILGQGPELLVQFQDESVVDDSQLPKDRFSAERLKGVDSTLKIQPAELGDSAMYLCASSLGSTGGKVYEQYFGPGTRLTVT.

The V gene is TRBV5-4, the J gene TRBJ2-2, with D possibly matching TRBD2 (6 bases). The CDR3 has 15 residues. The germline CDR1 and CDR2 sequences are SGHNT and YYREEE (reference sequence). V dropped 1 base and J dropped 7 bases, with 14 bases sitting between them. CDR3 nucleotides: TGTGCCAGCAGCTTGTCCCGGAGGGGCAGCGGGGAGCTGTTTTTT. It translates to CASSLSRRGSGELFF.

This clone occurred once. This chain uses TRBV6-5 with TRBJ1-2; D may be TRBD1 (5 bases). This CDR3 is built from 15 residues. The V gene lost 2 bases and the J gene lost 3 bases, with 13 bases spanning the gap. Germline V gene lookup returns CDR1 MNHEY and CDR2 SVGAGI. The CDR3 loop is CASSYTPAGDYGYTF. Here the CDR3 DNA reads TGTGCCAGCAGTTACACTCCTGCGGGGGACTATGGCTACACCTTC.

The chain recombines TRBV5-1 with TRBJ1-1; tentative D call: TRBD1 (5 bases). The germline V gene encodes CDR1 SGHRS and CDR2 YFSETQ. This CDR3 contains 17 residues. Trimming cost V 1 base and J 5 bases, with 21 bases left between them. The CDR3 DNA sequence: TGCGCCAGCAGCTTGTTTACCAGGGCGGATATTAATACTGAAGCTTTCTTT. It yields the protein CASSLFTRADINTEAFF.

The CDR3 bases are TGTGCCAGCGACTTCGGGGGGAGCTCCTACAATGAGCAGTTCTTC. Amino acids: CASDFGGSSYNEQFF. V usage is TRBV7-2 and J usage is TRBJ2-1; 7 bases are shared with TRBD2. Trimming removed 8 bases from V and 0 bases from J; junction bases left unmatched: 7. The length of the CDR3 is 15 residues. Germline CDR1 reads SGHTA; CDR2 reads FQGNSA.

The chain is built from TRBV11-3 and TRBJ2-1, with 8 bases that match TRBD2. Per germline, CDR1 SGHNT and CDR2 YENEEA. V shed 4 bases and J 2 bases; nucleotides not matched to a gene: 4. This CDR3 region has 15 residues. The CDR3 coding sequence is TGTGCCAGCAGCTCTACGGGAGGGACCTACAATGAGCAGTTCTTC. Encoded protein: CASSSTGGTYNEQFF.

This clone was seen a single time. This sequence joins TRBV5-1 and TRBJ1-1, with D uncertain. The CDR3 has 14 amino acids. V lost 1 base and J lost 1, with 8 bases in between. The germline CDR1 and CDR2 sequences are SGHRS and YFSETQ. CDR3 residues: CASSLSSGNTEAFF. CDR3 nucleotides: TGCGCCAGCAGCTTGTCCTCAGGGAACACTGAAGCTTTCTTT.

The chain couples TRBV5-1 to TRBJ2-1; D is undetermined. Germline assignment: CDR1 SGHRS and CDR2 YFSETQ. The CDR3 consists of 17 residues. Between the trimmed V and J ends, which lost 4 bases and 1 base, there was a span of 18 bases. CDR3 in DNA: TGCGCCAGCAGCCCCGTTGTAGTGCGGCGGTCCTACAATGAGCAGTTCTTC. It codes for CASSPVVVRRSYNEQFF.

J is TRBJ1-5 and V is TRBV19, with 7 nucleotides matching TRBD1. The CDR3 covers 11 residues. The germline gives CDR1 LNHDA, CDR2 SQIVND (reference sequence). The DNA for the CDR3 is TGTGCTACAGGGGACAATCAGCCCCAGCATTTT. This codes for CATGDNQPQHF. Variable domain in full (rest from reference TRBV19 and TRBJ1-5): DGGITQSPKYLFRKEGQNVTLSCEQNLNHDAMYWYRQDPGQGLRLIYYSQIVNDFQKGDIAEGYSVSREKKESFPLTVTSAQKNPTAFYLCATGDNQPQHFGDGTRLSIL.

The rearrangement joins TRBV6-1 to TRBJ2-1; 11 bases match TRBD2. Germline V CDR1 and CDR2: MNHNS, SASEGT. With 3 bases clipped from V and 2 bases from J, the junction kept 12 bases outside the gene matches. This CDR3 contains 19 residues. The CDR3 reads CASSEFSGRAVRTYNEQFF. In DNA, the CDR3 is TGTGCCAGCAGTGAGTTTAGCGGGAGGGCGGTTAGGACCTACAATGAGCAGTTCTTC.

The chain couples TRBV5-4 to TRBJ2-1; 8 nucleotides line up with TRBD2. Germline V CDR1 and CDR2: SGHNT, YYREEE (reference sequence). This CDR3 comprises 18 residues. Trimming at V came to 4 bases and at J to 2 bases, leaving 14 bases not matched to a gene. The CDR3 bases are TGTGCCAGCAGCCCTATATCCGCGGGACTAGGAGCCTACAATGAGCAGTTCTTC. Translating gives CASSPISAGLGAYNEQFF.

The gene calls are TRBV9 and TRBJ2-3; the D gene is possibly TRBD2 (6 bases). This CDR3 has 15 residues. Germline loops: CDR1 SGDLS, CDR2 YYNGEE. V was pared by 0 bases and J by 3 bases, with 11 bases between. The DNA for the CDR3 is TGTGCCAGCAGCGTAGGGTTGGGGAGGACAGATACGCAGTATTTT. Amino acid sequence: CASSVGLGRTDTQYF.

The genes are TRBV29-1 and TRBJ2-7, with D possibly being TRBD1 (7 bases). Trimming stripped 6 bases from V and 3 bases from J, with 18 bases between. The V gene's germline CDR1 is SQVTM and CDR2 ANQGSEA. The CDR3 consists of 14 residues. In nucleotides, the CDR3 is TGCAGCGTGGTCCCCCGGCAGGGGGGCTACGAGCAGTACTTC. Encoded protein: CSVVPRQGGYEQYF.